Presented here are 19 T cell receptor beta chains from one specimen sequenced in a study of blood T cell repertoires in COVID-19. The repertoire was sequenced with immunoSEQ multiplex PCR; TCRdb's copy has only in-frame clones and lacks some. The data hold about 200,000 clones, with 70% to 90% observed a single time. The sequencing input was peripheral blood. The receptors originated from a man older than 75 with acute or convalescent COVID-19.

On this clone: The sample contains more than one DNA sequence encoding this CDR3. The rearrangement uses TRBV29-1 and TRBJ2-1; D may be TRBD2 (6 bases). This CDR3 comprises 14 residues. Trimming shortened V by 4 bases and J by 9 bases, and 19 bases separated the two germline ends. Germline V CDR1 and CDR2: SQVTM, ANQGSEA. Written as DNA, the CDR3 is TGCAGCGTTGTCGGGAGTGGAGGGGTTGGTGAGCAGTTCTTC. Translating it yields CSVVGSGGVGEQFF.

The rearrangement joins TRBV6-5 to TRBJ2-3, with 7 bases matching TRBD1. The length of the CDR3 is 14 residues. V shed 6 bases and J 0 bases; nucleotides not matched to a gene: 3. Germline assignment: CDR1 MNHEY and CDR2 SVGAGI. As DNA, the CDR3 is TGTGCCAGCAGGAGACAGGGAAGCACAGATACGCAGTATTTT. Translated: CASRRQGSTDTQYF.

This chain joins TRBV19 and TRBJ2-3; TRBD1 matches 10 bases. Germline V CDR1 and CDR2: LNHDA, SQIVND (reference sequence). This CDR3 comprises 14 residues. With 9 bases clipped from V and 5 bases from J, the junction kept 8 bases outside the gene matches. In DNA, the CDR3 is TGTGCCAGCCGGGACAGGGGTATGGAAGATACGCAGTATTTT. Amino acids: CASRDRGMEDTQYF.

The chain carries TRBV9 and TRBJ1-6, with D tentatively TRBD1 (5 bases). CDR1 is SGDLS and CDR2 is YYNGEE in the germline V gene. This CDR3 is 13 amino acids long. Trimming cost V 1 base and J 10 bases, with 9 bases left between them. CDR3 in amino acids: CASSVQGGSPLHF. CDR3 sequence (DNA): TGTGCCAGCAGCGTACAGGGTGGGTCACCCCTCCACTTT. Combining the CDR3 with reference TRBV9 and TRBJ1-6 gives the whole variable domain DSGVTQTPKHLITATGQRVTLRCSPRSGDLSVYWYQQSLDQGLQFLIQYYNGEERAKGNILERFSAQQFPDLHSELNLSSLELGDSALYFCASSVQGGSPLHFGNGTRLTVT.

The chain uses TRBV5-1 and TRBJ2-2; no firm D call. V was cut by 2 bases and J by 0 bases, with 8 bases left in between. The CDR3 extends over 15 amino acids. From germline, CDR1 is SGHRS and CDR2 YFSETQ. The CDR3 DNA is TGCGCCAGCAGCTTTACGGGTCCGAACACCGGGGAGCTGTTTTTT. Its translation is CASSFTGPNTGELFF.

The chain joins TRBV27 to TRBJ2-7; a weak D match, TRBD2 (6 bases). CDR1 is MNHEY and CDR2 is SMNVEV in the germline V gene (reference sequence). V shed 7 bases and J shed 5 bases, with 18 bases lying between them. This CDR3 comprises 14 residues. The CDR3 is CASTPSTSLNEQYF. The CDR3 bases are TGTGCCAGCACCCCTAGCACTAGCTTGAACGAGCAGTACTTC.

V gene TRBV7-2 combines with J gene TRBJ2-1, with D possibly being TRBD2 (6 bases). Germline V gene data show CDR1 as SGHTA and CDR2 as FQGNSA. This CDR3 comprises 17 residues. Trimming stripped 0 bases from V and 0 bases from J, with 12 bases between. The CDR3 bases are TGTGCCAGCAGCTTAGCCGTGGGGAGGAGCTCCTACAATGAGCAGTTCTTC. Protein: CASSLAVGRSSYNEQFF.

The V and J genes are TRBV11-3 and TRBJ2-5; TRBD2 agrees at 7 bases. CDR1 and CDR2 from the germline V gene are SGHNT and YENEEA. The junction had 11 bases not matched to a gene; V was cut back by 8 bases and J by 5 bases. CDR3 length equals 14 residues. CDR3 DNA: TGTGCCAGCTCGCGGGCGGGAGTAATGGAGACCCAGTACTTC. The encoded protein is CASSRAGVMETQYF.

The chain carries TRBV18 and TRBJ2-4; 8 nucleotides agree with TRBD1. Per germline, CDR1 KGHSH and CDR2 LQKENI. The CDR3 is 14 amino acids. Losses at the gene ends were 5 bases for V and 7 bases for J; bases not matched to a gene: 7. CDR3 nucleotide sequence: TGTGCCAGCTCATTAGGACAGGGCTGGAACATTCAGTACTTC. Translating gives CASSLGQGWNIQYF.

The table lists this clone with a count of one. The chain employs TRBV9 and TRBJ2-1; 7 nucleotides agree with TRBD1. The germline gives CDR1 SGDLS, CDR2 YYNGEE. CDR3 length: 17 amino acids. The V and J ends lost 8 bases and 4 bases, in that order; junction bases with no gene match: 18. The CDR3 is CASNNRGDRVLYNEQFF. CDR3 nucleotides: TGTGCCAGTAATAACAGGGGTGATAGGGTATTATACAATGAGCAGTTCTTC.

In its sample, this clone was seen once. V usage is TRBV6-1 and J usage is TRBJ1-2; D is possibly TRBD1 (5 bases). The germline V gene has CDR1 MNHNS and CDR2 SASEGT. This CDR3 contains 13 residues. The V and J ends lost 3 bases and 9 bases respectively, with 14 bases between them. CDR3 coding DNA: TGTGCCAGCAGTGAGACGGGGGGTCTCCGCTACACCTTC. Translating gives CASSETGGLRYTF.

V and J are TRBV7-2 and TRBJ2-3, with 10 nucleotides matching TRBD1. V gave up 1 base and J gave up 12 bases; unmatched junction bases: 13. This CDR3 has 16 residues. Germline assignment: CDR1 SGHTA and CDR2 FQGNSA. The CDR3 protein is CASSLGGVTGGSSQYF. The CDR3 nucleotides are TGTGCCAGCAGCTTAGGCGGTGTGACAGGGGGCTCCTCCCAGTATTTT.

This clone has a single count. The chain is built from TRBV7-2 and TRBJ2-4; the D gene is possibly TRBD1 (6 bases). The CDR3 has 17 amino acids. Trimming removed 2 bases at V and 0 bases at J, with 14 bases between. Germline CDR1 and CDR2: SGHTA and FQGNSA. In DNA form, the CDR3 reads TGTGCCAGCAGCTTATCCGGGTGGGGGCTAGCCAAAAACATTCAGTACTTC. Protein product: CASSLSGWGLAKNIQYF.

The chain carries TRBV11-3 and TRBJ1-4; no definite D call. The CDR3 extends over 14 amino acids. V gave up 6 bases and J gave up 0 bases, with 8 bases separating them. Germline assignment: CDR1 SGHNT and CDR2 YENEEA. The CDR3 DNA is TGTGCCAGCAGGCAGTTTGCAACTAATGAAAAACTGTTTTTT. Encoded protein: CASRQFATNEKLFF. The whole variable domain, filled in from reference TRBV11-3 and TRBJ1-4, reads EAGVVQSPRYKIIEKKQPVAFWCNPISGHNTLYWYLQNLGQGPELLIRYENEEAVDDSQLPKDRFSAERLKGVDSTLKIQPAELGDSAVYLCASRQFATNEKLFFGSGTQLSVL.

CDR3 sequence: CASSYRQFSNQPQHF. The CDR3 nucleotides are TGTGCCAGCAGCTATAGACAGTTTAGCAATCAGCCCCAGCATTTT. The gene calls are TRBV5-5 and TRBJ1-5, with D maybe TRBD1 (5 bases). This CDR3 is built from 15 residues. Germline CDR1 and CDR2: SGHKS and YYEKEE (reference sequence). V lost 3 bases and J lost 0, with 10 bases in between.

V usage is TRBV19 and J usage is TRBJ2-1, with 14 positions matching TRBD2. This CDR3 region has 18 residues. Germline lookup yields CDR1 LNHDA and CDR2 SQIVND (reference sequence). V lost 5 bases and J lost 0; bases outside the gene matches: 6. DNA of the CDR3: TGTGCCAGTAGTGCTGGGACTAGCGGGAGTGTCTCCTACAATGAGCAGTTCTTC. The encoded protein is CASSAGTSGSVSYNEQFF.

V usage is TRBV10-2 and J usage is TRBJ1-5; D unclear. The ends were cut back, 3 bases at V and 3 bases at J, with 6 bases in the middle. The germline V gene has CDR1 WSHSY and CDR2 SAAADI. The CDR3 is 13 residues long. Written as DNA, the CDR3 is TGCGCCAGCAGTGAACAGATCAATCAGCCCCAGCATTTT. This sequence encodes CASSEQINQPQHF.

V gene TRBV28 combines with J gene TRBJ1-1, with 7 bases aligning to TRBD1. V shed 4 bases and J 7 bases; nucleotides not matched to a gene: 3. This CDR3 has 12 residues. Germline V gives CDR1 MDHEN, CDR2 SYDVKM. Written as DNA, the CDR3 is TGTGCCAGCAGTTCGGGACAGCTTGAAGCTTTCTTT. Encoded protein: CASSSGQLEAFF. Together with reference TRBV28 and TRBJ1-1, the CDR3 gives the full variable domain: DVKVTQSSRYLVKRTGEKVFLECVQDMDHENMFWYRQDPGLGLRLIYFSYDVKMKEKGDIPEGYSVSREKKERFSLILESASTNQTSMYLCASSSGQLEAFFGQGTRLTVV.

CDR3 in DNA: TGTGCCTGGAGTGTAACGGGACAGGGCTCCTATAATTCACCCCTCCACTTT. It is translated as CAWSVTGQGSYNSPLHF. The rearrangement links TRBV30 to TRBJ1-6; TRBD1 matches at 9 bases. The germline V gene encodes CDR1 GTSNPN and CDR2 SVGIG (reference sequence). Trimming removed 0 bases from V and 0 bases from J; junction bases left unmatched: 3. The CDR3 loop spans 17 amino acids.